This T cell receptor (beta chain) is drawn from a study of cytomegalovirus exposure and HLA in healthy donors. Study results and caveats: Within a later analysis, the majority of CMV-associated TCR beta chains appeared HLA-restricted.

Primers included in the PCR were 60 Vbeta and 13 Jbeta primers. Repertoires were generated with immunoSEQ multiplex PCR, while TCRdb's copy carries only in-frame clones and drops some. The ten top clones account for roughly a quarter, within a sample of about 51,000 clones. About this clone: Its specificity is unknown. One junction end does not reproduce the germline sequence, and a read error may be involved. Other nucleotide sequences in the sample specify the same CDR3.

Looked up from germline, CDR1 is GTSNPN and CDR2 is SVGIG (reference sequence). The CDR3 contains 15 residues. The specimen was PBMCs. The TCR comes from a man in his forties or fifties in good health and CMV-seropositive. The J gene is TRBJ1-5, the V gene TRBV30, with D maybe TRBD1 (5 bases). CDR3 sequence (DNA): TGCGCCATCTCGACAGACCGATATAGCAATCAGCCCCAGCATTTT. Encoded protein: CAISTDRYSNQPQHF. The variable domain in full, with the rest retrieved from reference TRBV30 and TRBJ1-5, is SQTIHQWPATLVQPVGSPLSLECTVEGTSNPNLYWYRQAAGRGLQLLFYSVGIGQISSEVPQNLSASRPQDRQFILSSKKLLLSDSGFYLCAISTDRYSNQPQHFGDGTRLSIL.